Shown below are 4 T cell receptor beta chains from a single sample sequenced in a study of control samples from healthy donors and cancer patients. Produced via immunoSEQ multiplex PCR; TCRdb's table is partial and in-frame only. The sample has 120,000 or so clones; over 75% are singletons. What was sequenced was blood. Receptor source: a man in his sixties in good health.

In DNA form, the CDR3 reads TGTGCCAGCAGACTAGCGGATTATTACGAGCAGTACTTC. It codes for CASRLADYYEQYF. This rearrangement joins TRBV11-2 to TRBJ2-7, with 8 bases matching TRBD2. J lost 4 bases, V lost 6 bases, and 5 bases had no gene match. The germline gives CDR1 SGHAT, CDR2 FQNNGV. This CDR3 spans 13 amino acids. Combining the CDR3 with reference TRBV11-2 and TRBJ2-7 gives the whole variable domain EAGVAQSPRYKIIEKRQSVAFWCNPISGHATLYWYQQILGQGPKLLIQFQNNGVVDDSQLPKDRFSAERLKGVDSTLKIQPAKLEDSAVYLCASRLADYYEQYFGPGTRLTVT.

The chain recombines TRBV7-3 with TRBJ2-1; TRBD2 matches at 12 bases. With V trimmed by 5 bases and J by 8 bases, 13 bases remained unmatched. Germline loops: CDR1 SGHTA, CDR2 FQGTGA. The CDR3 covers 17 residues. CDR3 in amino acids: CASSPHKTSGGGYEQFF. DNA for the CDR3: TGTGCCAGCAGCCCCCACAAGACTAGCGGGGGTGGGTATGAGCAGTTCTTC.

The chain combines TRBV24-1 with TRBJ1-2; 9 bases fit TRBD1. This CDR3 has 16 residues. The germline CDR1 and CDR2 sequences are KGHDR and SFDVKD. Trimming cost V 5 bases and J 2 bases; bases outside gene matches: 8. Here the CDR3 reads CATSGSGTGKNYGYTF. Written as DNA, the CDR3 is TGTGCCACCAGTGGTTCCGGGACAGGGAAAAACTATGGCTACACCTTC.

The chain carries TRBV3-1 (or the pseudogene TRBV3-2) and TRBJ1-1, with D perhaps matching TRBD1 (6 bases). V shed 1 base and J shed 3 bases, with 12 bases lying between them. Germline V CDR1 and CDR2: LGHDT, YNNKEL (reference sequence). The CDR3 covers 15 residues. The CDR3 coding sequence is TGTGCCAGCAGCCAAGCGGGGGCGAGGGACACTGAAGCTTTCTTT. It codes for CASSQAGARDTEAFF.